The rows below give T cell receptor beta chains drawn from one sample of a study of blood T cells in healthy people across ages. TCRdb redid the calling of the 5' RACE reads with MiXCR, one entry per CDR3 protein. The sample gives about 2 million distinct CDR3 sequences, around half of which show up once; approximately 2.1% is in the top ten. Material for sequencing was blood. These receptor sequences come from a woman aged 40 to 50 in good health. Both conserved end residues are part of each CDR3. Each record gives: V gene, J gene, CDR3 protein.

TRBV27,TRBJ2-1,CASRNGDTYNEQFF
TRBV9,TRBJ1-1,CASSVEGQREAFF
TRBV29-1,TRBJ1-1,CSVEDARTVMNTEAFF
TRBV3-1,TRBJ2-5,CASSQEVSQRTQYF
TRBV20-1,TRBJ2-1,CSATPLEGRSSYNEQFF
TRBV6-5,TRBJ2-7,CASRPTETGAYEQYF
TRBV5-4,TRBJ1-4,CASSLKTGGNEKLFF
TRBV4-1,TRBJ2-1,CASSQEWPGNEQFF
TRBV9,TRBJ1-6,CASSVFSGQGGSPLHF
TRBV4-2,TRBJ2-3,CASSQGLAGETSTDTQYF
TRBV2,TRBJ2-5,CASSEVRGTQETQYF
TRBV10-2,TRBJ1-2,CASSDIGDYGYTF
TRBV11-1,TRBJ2-7,CASSPQGLADIFSYEQYF
TRBV27,TRBJ2-1,CASSLRFGLYEQFF
TRBV28,TRBJ1-1,CASTFRKGTNTEAFF
TRBV3-1,TRBJ2-5,CASSQDWTGGRETQYF
TRBV6-2/TRBV6-3,TRBJ2-3,CASSYTAGGPWFADTQYF
TRBV4-1,TRBJ2-5,CASSQGVVYGQETQYF
TRBV10-2,TRBJ2-6,CASSVSGQGLLSGANVLTF
TRBV15,TRBJ2-4,CATSRDSRLAQYF
TRBV5-6,TRBJ2-3,CASRTGTSTDRQYF
TRBV5-1,TRBJ2-6,CASSSHLVGTGANVLTF
TRBV6-6,TRBJ1-4,CASSYSPFQSQNEKLFF
TRBV28,TRBJ2-7,CASSALLRPGFPYEQYF
TRBV3-1,TRBJ2-7,CASSTSRLVQGITYEQYF
TRBV7-2,TRBJ2-1,CANSSLSVSEQFF
TRBV11-2,TRBJ1-5,CASSLEQGNQPQHF
TRBV20-1,TRBJ1-1,CSAQRQGMNTEAFF
TRBV28,TRBJ1-5,CASAGQAANQPQHF
TRBV6-2/TRBV6-3,TRBJ2-3,CASSYSLARTDTQYF
TRBV5-6,TRBJ2-3,CASSSYHTYTDTQYF
TRBV20-1,TRBJ2-5,CSANPRRGGGETQYF
TRBV20-1,TRBJ1-2,CSARDPGRAYGYTF
TRBV10-2,TRBJ2-1,CASREWGGYFEQFF
TRBV20-1,TRBJ2-1,CSAGGLAGGFYNEQFF
TRBV2,TRBJ2-7,CASRSGALEQYF
TRBV20-1,TRBJ2-1,CSARPSGGLQYEQFF